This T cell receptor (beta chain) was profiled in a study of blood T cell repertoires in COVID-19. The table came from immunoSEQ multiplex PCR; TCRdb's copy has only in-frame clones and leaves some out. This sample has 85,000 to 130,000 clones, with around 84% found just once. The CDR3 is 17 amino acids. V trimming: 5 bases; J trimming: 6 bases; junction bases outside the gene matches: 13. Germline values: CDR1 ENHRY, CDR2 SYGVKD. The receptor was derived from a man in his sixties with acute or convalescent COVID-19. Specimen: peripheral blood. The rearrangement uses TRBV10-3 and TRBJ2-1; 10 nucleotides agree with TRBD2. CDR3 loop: CAISSIIAGGTRNEQFF. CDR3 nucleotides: TGTGCCATCAGTTCAATTATAGCGGGAGGTACCCGCAATGAGCAGTTCTTC.